A single count supports the clone carrying this T cell receptor (beta chain). Its antigen is still unknown. This sample is part of a study of PD-1 blockade in classical Hodgkin lymphoma. Sequenced by immunoSEQ multiplex PCR; TCRdb stores in-frame clones only, minus some. The sample has some 15,000 clones; 60% to 85% are singletons. Deletions cut 3 bases from V and 7 bases from J, with 15 bases between. CDR1 SNHLY and CDR2 FYNNEI come from the germline V gene. This CDR3 has 15 residues. The sample's time point: cycle 4 day 1 (C4D1), after six to seven weeks of nivolumab. Brentuximab vedotin exposure varied, and every patient relapsed after autologous stem cell transplantation. With magnetic negative selection, CD4+ T cells were purified from PBMCs that had been thawed. The study, taken as a whole, reports: TCR diversity at baseline was reported to be reduced in newly diagnosed patients relative to healthy donors. Whatever underlies the repertoire differences (possibly disease activity or prior therapy) remains undefined. Complete responders possessed baseline diversity comparable to newly diagnosed patients.

This receptor was identified in a human donor with classical Hodgkin lymphoma. This sample comprised CD4+ T cells from blood, obtained before the fourth cycle of nivolumab. The rearrangement links TRBV2 to TRBJ1-4; TRBD1 might be the D (6 bases). The chain's CDR3 is CASSDAQGRGEKLFF. The CDR3 coding sequence is TGTGCCAGCAGTGATGCACAGGGCCGAGGTGAAAAACTGTTTTTT.